This is a list of T cell receptor beta chains from one sample in a study of Ad26.COV2.S vaccination and SARS-CoV-2 variants. The data were produced by immunoSEQ multiplex PCR, yet TCRdb's version contains in-frame clones alone and is incomplete. The table includes fewer than 800,000 clones, more than 80% detected once. Source: peripheral blood, taken in a trial of Ad26.COV2.S vaccine versus placebo. Source of these receptors: a person between 18 and 65 years old who received the Ad26.COV2.S COVID-19 vaccine or a placebo. Each CDR3 is given with its conserved first and last residue. The D gene is left open where the match is weak. Only some rows state a clone size, as once, few, many or a class for expanded clones.

D gene: TRBD1
J gene: TRBJ1-1
clone size: .
V gene: TRBV28
CDR3 protein: CASSPSKTGMNTEAFF
CDR3 DNA: TGTGCCAGCAGTCCATCAAAGACAGGGATGAACACTGAAGCTTTCTTT

D gene: .
J gene: TRBJ2-5
clone size: .
V gene: TRBV24-1
CDR3 protein: CATSDARETEETQYF
CDR3 DNA: TGTGCCACCAGTGATGCCCGGGAGACGGAGGAGACCCAGTACTTC

D gene: .
J gene: TRBJ1-2
clone size: .
V gene: TRBV4-3
CDR3 protein: CASSPEGGSYGYTF
CDR3 DNA: TGCGCCAGCAGCCCTGAGGGGGGCAGTTATGGCTACACCTTC

D gene: .
J gene: TRBJ2-1
clone size: .
V gene: TRBV5-6
CDR3 protein: CASSLALVSGYHNEQFF
CDR3 DNA: TGTGCCAGCAGCTTGGCGCTAGTTTCAGGCTATCACAATGAGCAGTTCTTC

D gene: .
J gene: TRBJ1-6
clone size: .
V gene: TRBV3-1/TRBV3-2
CDR3 protein: CASSHGRGNSPLHF
CDR3 DNA: TGTGCCAGCAGCCACGGCAGGGGTAATTCACCCCTCCACTTT

D gene: TRBD2
J gene: TRBJ2-6
clone size: .
V gene: TRBV29-1
CDR3 protein: CSVDLGGTGANVLTF
CDR3 DNA: TGCAGCGTTGACTTGGGGGGGACTGGGGCCAACGTCCTGACTTTC

D gene: .
J gene: TRBJ1-1
clone size: .
V gene: TRBV11-2
CDR3 protein: CASSPGTTNTEAFF
CDR3 DNA: TGTGCCAGCAGCCCGGGGACGACGAACACTGAAGCTTTCTTT

D gene: TRBD1
J gene: TRBJ1-2
clone size: once
V gene: TRBV10-2
CDR3 protein: CASSLRDRGLANYGYTF
CDR3 DNA: TGCGCCAGCAGTCTCCGGGACAGGGGGTTAGCTAACTATGGCTACACCTTC

D gene: .
J gene: TRBJ2-6
clone size: .
V gene: TRBV5-1
CDR3 protein: CASSLVPGSAGANVLTF
CDR3 DNA: TGCGCCAGCAGCTTGGTTCCAGGGTCGGCTGGGGCCAACGTCCTGACTTTC

D gene: .
J gene: TRBJ1-4
clone size: few
V gene: TRBV6-5
CDR3 protein: CASSYGQRQKLFF
CDR3 DNA: TGTGCCAGCAGTTACGGGCAGAGGCAAAAACTGTTTTTT

D gene: .
J gene: TRBJ2-3
clone size: .
V gene: TRBV6-4
CDR3 protein: CASSQTGFTDTQYF
CDR3 DNA: TGTGCCAGCAGCCAGACAGGCTTCACAGATACGCAGTATTTT

D gene: .
J gene: TRBJ2-3
clone size: few
V gene: TRBV11-2
CDR3 protein: CASSLAGFTDTQYF
CDR3 DNA: TGTGCCAGCAGCTTAGCGGGGTTCACAGATACGCAGTATTTT

D gene: TRBD1
J gene: TRBJ2-2
clone size: few
V gene: TRBV9
CDR3 protein: CASSPRIPGQDYTGELFF
CDR3 DNA: TGTGCCAGCAGCCCGCGTATTCCGGGACAGGACTACACCGGGGAGCTGTTTTTT

D gene: TRBD1
J gene: TRBJ1-6
clone size: .
V gene: TRBV7-2
CDR3 protein: CASTPFTTGRNSPLHF
CDR3 DNA: TGTGCCAGCACCCCCTTTACGACAGGGCGGAATTCACCCCTCCACTTT

D gene: .
J gene: TRBJ2-1
clone size: once
V gene: TRBV27
CDR3 protein: CASTLLKGVSPSGEQFF
CDR3 DNA: TGTGCCAGCACCCTTTTGAAGGGAGTCTCTCCGAGCGGTGAGCAGTTCTTC

D gene: TRBD1
J gene: TRBJ2-2
clone size: few
V gene: TRBV30
CDR3 protein: CAWSRDSNTGELFF
CDR3 DNA: TGTGCCTGGAGTCGGGACAGCAACACCGGGGAGCTGTTTTTT

D gene: .
J gene: TRBJ1-1
clone size: .
V gene: TRBV29-1
CDR3 protein: CSVEDLNTEAFF
CDR3 DNA: TGCAGCGTTGAAGACCTAAACACTGAAGCTTTCTTT

D gene: TRBD2
J gene: TRBJ2-5
clone size: .
V gene: TRBV7-7
CDR3 protein: CASSPGTSGVETQYF
CDR3 DNA: TGTGCCAGCAGCCCCGGGACTAGCGGGGTCGAGACCCAGTACTTC

D gene: TRBD2
J gene: TRBJ2-1
clone size: .
V gene: TRBV10-2
CDR3 protein: CASSTSGTYNEQFF
CDR3 DNA: TGCGCCAGCAGTACTAGCGGGACCTACAATGAGCAGTTCTTC

D gene: .
J gene: TRBJ2-7
clone size: .
V gene: TRBV6-5
CDR3 protein: CASSYRGTGTYEQYF
CDR3 DNA: TGTGCCAGCAGTTACCGTGGTACAGGGACCTACGAGCAGTACTTC

D gene: .
J gene: TRBJ1-6
clone size: .
V gene: TRBV3-1/TRBV3-2
CDR3 protein: CASSHLGRASSYNSPLHF
CDR3 DNA: TGTGCCAGCAGCCACTTGGGACGCGCAAGCTCCTATAATTCACCCCTCCACTTT

D gene: TRBD1
J gene: TRBJ1-1
clone size: .
V gene: TRBV7-2
CDR3 protein: CASSLGTGGSEAFF
CDR3 DNA: TGTGCCAGCAGTTTAGGGACAGGGGGCAGTGAAGCTTTCTTT

D gene: .
J gene: TRBJ2-7
clone size: .
V gene: TRBV19
CDR3 protein: CASSISGGPSYEQYF
CDR3 DNA: TGTGCCAGTAGTATTAGCGGTGGGCCTTCCTACGAGCAGTACTTC

D gene: .
J gene: TRBJ1-1
clone size: .
V gene: TRBV9
CDR3 protein: CASSVASLNTEAFF
CDR3 DNA: TGTGCCAGCAGCGTAGCCAGCTTGAACACTGAAGCTTTCTTT

D gene: .
J gene: TRBJ1-5
clone size: .
V gene: TRBV7-9
CDR3 protein: CASSSQGWAQHF
CDR3 DNA: TGTGCCAGCAGCTCCCAGGGGTGGGCCCAGCATTTT

D gene: .
J gene: TRBJ1-3
clone size: once
V gene: TRBV9
CDR3 protein: CASSVEGSSGNTIYF
CDR3 DNA: TGTGCCAGCAGCGTAGAGGGGTCGTCTGGAAACACCATATATTTT

D gene: .
J gene: TRBJ2-7
clone size: .
V gene: TRBV7-9
CDR3 protein: CASSLQGTYEQYF
CDR3 DNA: TGTGCCAGCAGCTTACAGGGTACCTACGAGCAGTACTTC